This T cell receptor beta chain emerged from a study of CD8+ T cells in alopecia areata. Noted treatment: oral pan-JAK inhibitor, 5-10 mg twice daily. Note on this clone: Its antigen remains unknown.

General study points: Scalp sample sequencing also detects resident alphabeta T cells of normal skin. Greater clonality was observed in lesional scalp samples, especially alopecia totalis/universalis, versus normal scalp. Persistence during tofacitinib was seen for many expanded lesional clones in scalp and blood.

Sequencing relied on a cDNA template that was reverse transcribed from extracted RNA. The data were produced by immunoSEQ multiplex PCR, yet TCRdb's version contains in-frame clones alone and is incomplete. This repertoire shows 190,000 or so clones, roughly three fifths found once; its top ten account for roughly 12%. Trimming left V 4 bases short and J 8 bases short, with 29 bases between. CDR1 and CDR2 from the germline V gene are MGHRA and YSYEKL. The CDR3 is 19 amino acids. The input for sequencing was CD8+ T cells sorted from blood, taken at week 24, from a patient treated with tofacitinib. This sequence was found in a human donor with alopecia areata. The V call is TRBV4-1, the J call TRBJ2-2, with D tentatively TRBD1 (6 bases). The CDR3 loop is CASSPLGQRSYPTFGELFF. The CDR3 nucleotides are TGCGCCAGCAGCCCCCTAGGACAGAGGTCCTATCCGACGTTTGGGGAGCTGTTTTTT.